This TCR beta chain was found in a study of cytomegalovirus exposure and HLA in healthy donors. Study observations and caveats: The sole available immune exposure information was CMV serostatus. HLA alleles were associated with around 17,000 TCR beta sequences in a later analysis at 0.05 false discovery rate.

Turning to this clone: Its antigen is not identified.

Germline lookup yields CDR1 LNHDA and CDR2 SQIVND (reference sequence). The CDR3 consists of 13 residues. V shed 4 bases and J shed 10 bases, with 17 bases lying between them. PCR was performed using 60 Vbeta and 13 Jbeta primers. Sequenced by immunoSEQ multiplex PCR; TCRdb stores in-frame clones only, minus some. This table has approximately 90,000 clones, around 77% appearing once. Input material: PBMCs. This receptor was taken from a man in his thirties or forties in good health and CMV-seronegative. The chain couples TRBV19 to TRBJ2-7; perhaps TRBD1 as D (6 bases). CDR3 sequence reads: CASSRTGSAGQYF. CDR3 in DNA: TGTGCCAGTAGTAGAACAGGGTCCGCTGGACAGTACTTC.